This section outlines one T cell receptor (beta chain) sequence together with its context. The antigen is unknown. Germline V lookup: CDR1 MNHEY, CDR2 SVGAGI. The CDR3 runs 12 residues. Trimming shortened V by 6 bases and J by 5 bases, and 10 bases separated the two germline ends. These data belong to a study of cytomegalovirus exposure and HLA in healthy donors. Separation from the approximately 660-subject first cohort characterized the roughly 120-subject validation cohort, to which the donors belonged. Here immunoSEQ multiplex PCR was the method, and the copy in TCRdb shows in-frame clones only, minus some. The sample lists about 190,000 clones; 86% were seen once. Study-wide findings and caveats: Fewer than 200 TCR beta chains were listed as cytomegalovirus-associated. Specific recognition of CMV antigens was confirmed in vitro for a few chains (all CMV-associated). Later, an analysis found that TCR clusters from the first cohort tended to co-occur in the roughly 110 validation repertoires.

Sequenced sample: PBMCs. The genes are TRBV6-5 and TRBJ1-1, with a possible D match to TRBD1 (6 bases). The clonotype was recovered from a woman aged 18-30 years in good health and CMV-seronegative. CDR3 sequence: CASSTTGTEAFF. CDR3 nucleotide sequence: TGTGCCAGCAGCACTACAGGGACTGAAGCTTTCTTT.